The T cell receptor (beta chain) under discussion was sequenced for a study of T cell changes during pregnancy in multiple sclerosis (dated by TCRdb to about 2019). The study in broad terms: The study looked at changes in the T cell repertoire across pregnancy in women with multiple sclerosis.

With regard to this clone: Its antigen is still unknown. Nothing much larger sits one base from this clone, and base qualities are not available.

V is trimmed back by 0 bases and J by 9 bases, and the junction contains 7 bases that no gene match accounts for. The germline V gene sets CDR1 to MGHRA and CDR2 to YSYEKL. The CDR3 runs 15 amino acids, cysteine and phenylalanine included. Kept here is only the CDR3 DNA, which spans 45 bases and is read in frame from base 1. Libraries were built with the immunoSEQ multiplex PCR assay. Drawn from immuneACCESS, this table holds only the in-frame rearrangements with V and J called that TCRdb kept. Clones are partly lost; checked studies trace under half to an unresolved V gene and leave the rest unexplained. The sample data list around 63,000 clones, and 85% to 95% of these were observed just once. Of the sample, roughly 3% is held by the ten largest clones.

The receptor comes from a female donor in good health, enrolled as a control in a pregnancy study. Sequencing was performed on CD8+ T cells from peripheral blood mononuclear cells, taken in the third trimester of pregnancy. The rearrangement joined TRBV4-1 to TRBJ1-5; 8 of the junction bases match TRBD1. The nucleotide sequence is given as TGCGCCAGCAGCCAAGATGGCGCACAGGGGGGGCCCCAGCATTTT. The encoded protein is CASSQDGAQGGPQHF.